A selection of T cell receptor beta chains follows, all from one sample in a study of T cell repertoires in cytomegalovirus infection. MiXCR, run by TCRdb on the reads, gives a single entry per CDR3 protein. This sample yields hundreds of thousands of distinct CDR3 sequences, of which approximately 32% are seen a single time; roughly 15% belongs to the top ten. The specimen sequenced was PBMCs. The source of these receptors is a human donor in good health (CMV status not recorded). Some clones in this sample may be carry-over from other donors' samples. Both conserved end residues are trimmed from each CDR3. The order of the fields is V gene, J gene, CDR3 protein.

v_call: TRBV6-6; j_call: TRBJ1-2; cdr3_aa: ASSQGTPDYGYT
v_call: TRBV4-2; j_call: TRBJ2-7; cdr3_aa: ASSADRAYEQY
v_call: TRBV7-9; j_call: TRBJ1-2; cdr3_aa: ASTSAPAGYGYT
v_call: TRBV5-4; j_call: TRBJ1-2; cdr3_aa: ASSSETYGYT
v_call: TRBV19; j_call: TRBJ2-1; cdr3_aa: ASSIGASLGNEQF
v_call: TRBV11-2; j_call: TRBJ1-4; cdr3_aa: ASSPRRIITTNEKLF
v_call: TRBV7-8; j_call: TRBJ1-5; cdr3_aa: ASSTLAGARPPQH
v_call: TRBV5-6; j_call: TRBJ2-5; cdr3_aa: ASSFPARETQY
v_call: TRBV12-3/TRBV12-4; j_call: TRBJ2-2; cdr3_aa: ASSTDRNTGELF
v_call: TRBV24-1; j_call: TRBJ2-1; cdr3_aa: ATSASGGANEQF
v_call: TRBV6-6; j_call: TRBJ1-1; cdr3_aa: ATWTTSNTEAF
v_call: TRBV20-1; j_call: TRBJ1-6; cdr3_aa: SAPTGNSPLH
v_call: TRBV10-3; j_call: TRBJ1-5; cdr3_aa: AIRGTSNQPQH
v_call: TRBV18; j_call: TRBJ2-4; cdr3_aa: ASSPRAWVRNIQY
v_call: TRBV3-1; j_call: TRBJ1-6; cdr3_aa: ASCLDQNYNSPLH
v_call: TRBV7-6; j_call: TRBJ1-1; cdr3_aa: ASSLAMNTEAF
v_call: TRBV5-4; j_call: TRBJ1-2; cdr3_aa: ASSLSRDYAYT
v_call: TRBV4-1; j_call: TRBJ2-3; cdr3_aa: ASSLLAGSTDTQY
v_call: TRBV11-3; j_call: TRBJ1-1; cdr3_aa: ASSQGGGQGNTEAF
v_call: TRBV5-4; j_call: TRBJ1-4; cdr3_aa: ASSLKTALGEKLF
v_call: TRBV30; j_call: TRBJ1-1; cdr3_aa: AWSYGNTEAF
v_call: TRBV7-2; j_call: TRBJ2-3; cdr3_aa: SSSLFSTDTKY
v_call: TRBV7-9; j_call: TRBJ2-7; cdr3_aa: ASSLGTGSSTHEQY
v_call: TRBV5-6; j_call: TRBJ1-5; cdr3_aa: ASSLLGSSWDSNQPQH